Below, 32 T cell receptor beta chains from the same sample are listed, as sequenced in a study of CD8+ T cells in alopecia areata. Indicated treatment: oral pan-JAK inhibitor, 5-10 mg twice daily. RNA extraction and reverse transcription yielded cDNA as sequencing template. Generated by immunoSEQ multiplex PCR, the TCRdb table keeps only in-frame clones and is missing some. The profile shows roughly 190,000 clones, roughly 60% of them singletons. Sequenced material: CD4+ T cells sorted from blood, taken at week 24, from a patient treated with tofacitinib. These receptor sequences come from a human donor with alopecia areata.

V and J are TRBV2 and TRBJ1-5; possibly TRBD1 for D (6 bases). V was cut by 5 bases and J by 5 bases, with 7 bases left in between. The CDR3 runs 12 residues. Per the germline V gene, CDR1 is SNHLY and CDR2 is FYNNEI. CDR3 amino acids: CASSPGDQPQHF. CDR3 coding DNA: TGTGCCAGCAGTCCAGGGGATCAGCCCCAGCATTTT.

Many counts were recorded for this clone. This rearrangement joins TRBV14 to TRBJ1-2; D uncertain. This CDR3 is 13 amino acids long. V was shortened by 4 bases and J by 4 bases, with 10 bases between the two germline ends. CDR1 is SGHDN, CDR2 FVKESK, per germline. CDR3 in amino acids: CASSPLGFYGYTF. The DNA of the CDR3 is TGTGCCAGCAGCCCCCTCGGGTTCTATGGCTACACCTTC.

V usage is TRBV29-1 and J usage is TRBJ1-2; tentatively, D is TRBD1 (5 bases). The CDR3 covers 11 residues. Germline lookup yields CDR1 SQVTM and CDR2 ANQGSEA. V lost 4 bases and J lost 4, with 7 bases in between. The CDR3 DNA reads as TGCAGCGTTGGGGACCCCTATGGCTACACCTTC. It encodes CSVGDPYGYTF.

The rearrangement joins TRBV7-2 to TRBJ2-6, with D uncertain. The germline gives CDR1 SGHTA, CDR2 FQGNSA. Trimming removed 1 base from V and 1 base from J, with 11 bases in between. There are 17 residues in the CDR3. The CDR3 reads CASSLVGVRSGANVLTF. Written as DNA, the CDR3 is TGTGCCAGCAGCTTAGTGGGTGTCCGGTCTGGGGCCAACGTCCTGACTTTC.

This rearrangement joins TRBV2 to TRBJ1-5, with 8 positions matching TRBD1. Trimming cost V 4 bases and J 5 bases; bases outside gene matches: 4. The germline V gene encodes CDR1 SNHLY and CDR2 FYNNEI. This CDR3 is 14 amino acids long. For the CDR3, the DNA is TGTGCCAGCAGTGCCGGACAGGGAGATCAGCCCCAGCATTTT. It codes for CASSAGQGDQPQHF.

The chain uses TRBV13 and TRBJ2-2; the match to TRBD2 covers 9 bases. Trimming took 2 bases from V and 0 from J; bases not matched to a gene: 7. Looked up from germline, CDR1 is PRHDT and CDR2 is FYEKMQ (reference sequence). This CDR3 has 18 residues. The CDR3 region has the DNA TGTGCCAGCAGCTTACGTAGGACTAGCGAAACGAACACCGGGGAGCTGTTTTTT. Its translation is CASSLRRTSETNTGELFF.

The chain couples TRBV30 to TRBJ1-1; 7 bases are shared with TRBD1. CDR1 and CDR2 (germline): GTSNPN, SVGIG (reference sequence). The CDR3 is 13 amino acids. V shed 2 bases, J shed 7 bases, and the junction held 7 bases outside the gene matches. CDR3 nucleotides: TGTGCCTGGAGTCAGGGGGTCAGCGGTGAAGCTTTCTTT. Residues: CAWSQGVSGEAFF.

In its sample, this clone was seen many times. The CDR3 DNA reads TGTGCCAGCAGCGAAGTGGGACAGGTTGATTTGGGCTACGAGCAGTACTTC. Amino acid sequence: CASSEVGQVDLGYEQYF. V and J are TRBV5-6 and TRBJ2-7, with 8 bases that match TRBD1. This CDR3 contains 17 residues. Per germline, CDR1 SGHDT and CDR2 YYEEEE. V lost 4 bases, J lost 3 bases, and 15 bases stayed unmatched. The full variable domain, rest sourced from reference TRBV5-6 and TRBJ2-7, is DAGVTQSPTHLIKTRGQQVTLRCSPKSGHDTVSWYQQALGQGPQFIFQYYEEEERQRGNFPDRFSGHQFPNYSSELNVNALLLGDSALYLCASSEVGQVDLGYEQYFGPGTRLTVT.

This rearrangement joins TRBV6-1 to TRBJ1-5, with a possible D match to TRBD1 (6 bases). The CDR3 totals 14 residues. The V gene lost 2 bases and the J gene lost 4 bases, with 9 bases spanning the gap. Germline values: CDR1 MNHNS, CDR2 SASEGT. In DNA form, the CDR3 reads TGTGCCAGCAGTGAACGGACAGCGAATCAGCCCCAGCATTTT. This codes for CASSERTANQPQHF.

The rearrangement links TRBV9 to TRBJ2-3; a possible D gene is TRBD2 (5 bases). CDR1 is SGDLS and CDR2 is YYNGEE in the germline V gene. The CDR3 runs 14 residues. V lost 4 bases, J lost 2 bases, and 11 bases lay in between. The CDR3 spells CASSPRGYTDTQYF. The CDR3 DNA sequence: TGTGCCAGCAGCCCCCGGGGATACACAGATACGCAGTATTTT.

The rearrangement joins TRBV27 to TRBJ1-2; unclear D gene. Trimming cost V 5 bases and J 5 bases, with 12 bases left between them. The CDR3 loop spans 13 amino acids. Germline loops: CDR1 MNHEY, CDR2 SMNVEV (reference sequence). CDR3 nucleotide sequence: TGTGCCAGCAGTCCCCGGATTATGTATGGCTACACCTTC. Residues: CASSPRIMYGYTF.

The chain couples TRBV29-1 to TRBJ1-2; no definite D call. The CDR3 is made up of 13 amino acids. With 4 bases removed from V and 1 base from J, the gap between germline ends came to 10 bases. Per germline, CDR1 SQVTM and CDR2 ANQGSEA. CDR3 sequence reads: CSVGGVVNYGYTF. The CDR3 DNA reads TGCAGCGTTGGTGGGGTGGTTAACTATGGCTACACCTTC. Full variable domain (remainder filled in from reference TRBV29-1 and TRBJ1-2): SAVISQKPSRDICQRGTSLTIQCQVDSQVTMMFWYRQQPGQSLTLIATANQGSEATYESGFVIDKFPISRPNLTFSTLTVSNMSPEDSSIYLCSVGGVVNYGYTFGSGTRLTVV.

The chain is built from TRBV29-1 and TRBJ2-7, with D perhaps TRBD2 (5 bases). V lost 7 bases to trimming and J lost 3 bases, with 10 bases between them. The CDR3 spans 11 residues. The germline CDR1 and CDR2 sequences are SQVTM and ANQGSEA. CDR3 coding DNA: TGCAGCGCCCGAGGGAACTACGAGCAGTACTTC. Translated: CSARGNYEQYF.

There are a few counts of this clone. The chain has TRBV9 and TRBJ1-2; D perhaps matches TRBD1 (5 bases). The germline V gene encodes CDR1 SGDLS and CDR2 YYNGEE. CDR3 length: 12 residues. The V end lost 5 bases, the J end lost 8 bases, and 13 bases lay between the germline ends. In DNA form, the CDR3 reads TGTGCCAGCAGGAGGGGAGGGCTCGGCTACACCTTC. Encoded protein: CASRRGGLGYTF.

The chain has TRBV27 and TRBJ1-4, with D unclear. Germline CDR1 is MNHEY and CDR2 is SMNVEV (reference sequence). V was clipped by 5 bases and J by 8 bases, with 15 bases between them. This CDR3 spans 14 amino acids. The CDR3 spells CASSTQPNHEKLFF. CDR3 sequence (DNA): TGTGCCAGCAGTACACAACCTAACCACGAAAAACTGTTTTTT.

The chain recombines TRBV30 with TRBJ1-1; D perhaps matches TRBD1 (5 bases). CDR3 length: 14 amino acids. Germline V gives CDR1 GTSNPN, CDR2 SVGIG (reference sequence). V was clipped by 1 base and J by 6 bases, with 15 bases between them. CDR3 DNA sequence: TGTGCCTGGAGTGGGGGCCTTGTATCGGCTGAAGCTTTCTTT. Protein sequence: CAWSGGLVSAEAFF.

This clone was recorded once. This CDR3 is CASSLTSRVDTQYF. The CDR3 region has the DNA TGTGCCAGCAGCTTGACTAGTCGGGTCGATACGCAGTATTTT. This sequence joins TRBV5-4 and TRBJ2-3; weak D call: TRBD2 (5 bases). The CDR3 extends over 14 amino acids. V was shortened by 1 base and J by 6 bases, with 12 bases between the two germline ends. Germline CDR1 SGHNT, CDR2 YYREEE (reference sequence).

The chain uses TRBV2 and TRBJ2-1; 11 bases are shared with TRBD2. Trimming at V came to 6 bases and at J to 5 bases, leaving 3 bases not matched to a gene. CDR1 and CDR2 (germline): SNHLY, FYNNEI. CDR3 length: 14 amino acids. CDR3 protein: CASRLAGENNEQFF. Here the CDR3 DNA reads TGTGCCAGCAGACTAGCGGGGGAAAACAATGAGCAGTTCTTC.

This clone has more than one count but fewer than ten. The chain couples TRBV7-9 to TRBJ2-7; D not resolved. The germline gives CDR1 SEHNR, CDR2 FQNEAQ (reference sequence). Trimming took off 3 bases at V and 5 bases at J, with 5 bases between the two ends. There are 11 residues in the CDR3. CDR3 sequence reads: CASSFHHEQYF. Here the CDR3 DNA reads TGTGCCAGCAGCTTTCATCACGAGCAGTACTTC. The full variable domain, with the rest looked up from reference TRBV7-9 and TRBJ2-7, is DTGVSQNPRHKITKRGQNVTFRCDPISEHNRLYWYRQTLGQGPEFLTYFQNEAQLEKSRLLSDRFSAERPKGSFSTLEIQRTEQGDSAMYLCASSFHHEQYFGPGTRLTVT.

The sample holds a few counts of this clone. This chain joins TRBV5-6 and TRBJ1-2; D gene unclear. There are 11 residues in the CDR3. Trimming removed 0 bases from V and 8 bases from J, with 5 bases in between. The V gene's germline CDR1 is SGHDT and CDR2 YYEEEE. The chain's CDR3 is CASSLVGGYTF. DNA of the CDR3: TGTGCCAGCAGCTTGGTTGGCGGCTACACCTTC. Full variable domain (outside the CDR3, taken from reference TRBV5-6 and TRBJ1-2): DAGVTQSPTHLIKTRGQQVTLRCSPKSGHDTVSWYQQALGQGPQFIFQYYEEEERQRGNFPDRFSGHQFPNYSSELNVNALLLGDSALYLCASSLVGGYTFGSGTRLTVV.

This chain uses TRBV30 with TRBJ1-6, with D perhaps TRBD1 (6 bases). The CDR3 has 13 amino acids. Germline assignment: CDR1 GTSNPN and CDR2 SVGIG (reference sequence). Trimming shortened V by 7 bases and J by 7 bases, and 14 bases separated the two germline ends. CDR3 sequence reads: CAFTGQRNSPLHF. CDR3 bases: TGTGCCTTTACCGGACAGAGGAATTCACCCCTCCACTTT.

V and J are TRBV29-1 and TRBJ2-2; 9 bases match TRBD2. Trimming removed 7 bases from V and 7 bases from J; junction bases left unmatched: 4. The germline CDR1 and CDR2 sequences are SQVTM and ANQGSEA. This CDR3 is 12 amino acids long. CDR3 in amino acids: CSGGLALGELFF. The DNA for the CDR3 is TGCAGCGGGGGACTAGCTCTCGGGGAGCTGTTTTTT.

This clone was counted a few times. In nucleotides, the CDR3 is TGTGCCAGCAGCTCTGGGACAGGTTACTACGAGCAGTACTTC. Its translation: CASSSGTGYYEQYF. The chain has TRBV5-6 and TRBJ2-7; 8 nucleotides align to TRBD1. CDR3 length equals 14 residues. CDR1 and CDR2 (germline): SGHDT, YYEEEE. Losses at the gene ends were 3 bases for V and 3 bases for J; bases not matched to a gene: 5. Complete variable domain (other parts from reference TRBV5-6 and TRBJ2-7): DAGVTQSPTHLIKTRGQQVTLRCSPKSGHDTVSWYQQALGQGPQFIFQYYEEEERQRGNFPDRFSGHQFPNYSSELNVNALLLGDSALYLCASSSGTGYYEQYFGPGTRLTVT.

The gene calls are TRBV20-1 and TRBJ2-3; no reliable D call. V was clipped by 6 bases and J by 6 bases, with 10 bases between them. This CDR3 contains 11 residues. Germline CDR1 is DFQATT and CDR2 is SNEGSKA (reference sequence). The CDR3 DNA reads TGCAGTGCCCAGGCTGGGGATACGCAGTATTTT. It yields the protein CSAQAGDTQYF.

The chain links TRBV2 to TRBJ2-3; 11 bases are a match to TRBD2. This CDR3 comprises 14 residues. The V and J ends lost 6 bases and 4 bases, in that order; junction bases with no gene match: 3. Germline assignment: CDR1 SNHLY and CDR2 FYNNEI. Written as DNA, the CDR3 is TGTGCCAGCAGAACTAGCGGGGGCCCAGATACGCAGTATTTT. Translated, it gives CASRTSGGPDTQYF.

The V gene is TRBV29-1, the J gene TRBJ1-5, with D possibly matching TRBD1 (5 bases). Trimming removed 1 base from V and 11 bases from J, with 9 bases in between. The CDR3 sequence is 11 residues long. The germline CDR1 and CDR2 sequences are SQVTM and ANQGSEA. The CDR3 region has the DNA TGCAGCGTTGAAGTGGGACGGGCCCAGCATTTT. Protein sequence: CSVEVGRAQHF.

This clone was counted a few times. CDR3 DNA: TGTGCCAGCAGCCAAGCGGGACTAGCAAAAGAGACCCAGTACTTC. Translating it yields CASSQAGLAKETQYF. The V gene is TRBV14, the J gene TRBJ2-5, with 9 bases that match TRBD2. V dropped 1 base and J dropped 3; count of bases not matched to a gene: 3. The CDR3 consists of 15 residues. Germline V gives CDR1 SGHDN, CDR2 FVKESK.

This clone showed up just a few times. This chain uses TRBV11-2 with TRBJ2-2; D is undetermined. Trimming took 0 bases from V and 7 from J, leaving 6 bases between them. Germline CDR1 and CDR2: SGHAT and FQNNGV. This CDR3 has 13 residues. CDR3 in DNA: TGTGCCAGCAGCTTAGACGGCTACGGGGAGCTGTTTTTT. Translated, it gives CASSLDGYGELFF. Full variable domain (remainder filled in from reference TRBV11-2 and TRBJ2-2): EAGVAQSPRYKIIEKRQSVAFWCNPISGHATLYWYQQILGQGPKLLIQFQNNGVVDDSQLPKDRFSAERLKGVDSTLKIQPAKLEDSAVYLCASSLDGYGELFFGEGSRLTVL.

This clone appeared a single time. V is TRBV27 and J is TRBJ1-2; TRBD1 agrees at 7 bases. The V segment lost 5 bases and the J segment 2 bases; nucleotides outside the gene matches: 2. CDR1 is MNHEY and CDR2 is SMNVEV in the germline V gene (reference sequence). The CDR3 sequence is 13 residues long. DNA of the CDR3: TGTGCCAGCAGTGACAGGGCCAACTATGGCTACACCTTC. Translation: CASSDRANYGYTF.

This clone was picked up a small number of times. The CDR3 DNA reads as TGCGCCAGCAGCCAAGACCAAGGGGACCGCTATGGCTACACCTTC. Translating it yields CASSQDQGDRYGYTF. This rearrangement joins TRBV4-3 to TRBJ1-2; maybe TRBD1 (5 bases). Germline V gives CDR1 LGHNA, CDR2 YSLEER. V was clipped by 0 bases and J by 4 bases, with 12 bases between them. This CDR3 has 15 residues.

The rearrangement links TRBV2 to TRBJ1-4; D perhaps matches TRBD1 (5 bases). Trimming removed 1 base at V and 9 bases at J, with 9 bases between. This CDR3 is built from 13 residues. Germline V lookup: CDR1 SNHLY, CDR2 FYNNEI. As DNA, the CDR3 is TGTGCCAGCAGTGAAGGGGGGGACCAAAAACTGTTTTTT. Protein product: CASSEGGDQKLFF.

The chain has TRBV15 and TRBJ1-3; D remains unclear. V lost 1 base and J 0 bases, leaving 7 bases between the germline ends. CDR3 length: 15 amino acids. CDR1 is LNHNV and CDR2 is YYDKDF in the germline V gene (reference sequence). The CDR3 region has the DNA TGTGCCACCAGCAGAGGACAACCCTCTGGAAACACCATATATTTT. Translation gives CATSRGQPSGNTIYF.